A single sample gave rise to the 10 T cell receptor beta chains below, sequenced in a study of blood T cell repertoires in COVID-19. Sequencing was performed with immunoSEQ multiplex PCR; in TCRdb, only in-frame clones are kept and a portion is missing. Of 150,000 to 160,000 clones listed, roughly 84% are singletons. The sequencing input was peripheral blood. These receptors all stem from a woman aged 55-70 years with COVID-19, enrolled during active disease.

The V call is TRBV12-3 or TRBV12-4, the J call TRBJ1-1; 7 bases line up with TRBD1. V lost 7 bases and J lost 4; bases outside the gene matches: 3. The CDR3 contains 12 residues. The CDR3 reads CASINRGTEAFF. The CDR3 DNA is TGTGCCAGCATCAACAGGGGCACTGAAGCTTTCTTT.

The chain combines TRBV7-8 with TRBJ1-2, with D possibly TRBD1 on 6 matching bases. The CDR3 covers 16 residues. The V end was cut by 4 bases, the J end by 7 bases, with 22 bases between. Per germline, CDR1 SGHVS and CDR2 FQNEAQ. CDR3 amino acids: CASSSPYRERKPGYTF. The CDR3, as DNA: TGTGCCAGCAGCTCCCCCTACAGGGAGAGAAAACCTGGCTACACCTTC.

Here the CDR3 DNA reads TGTGCCAGCAGCTTAACGGGCGTGAACACTGAAGCTTTCTTT. It encodes CASSLTGVNTEAFF. The chain joins TRBV7-3 to TRBJ1-1; D unresolved. With 0 bases removed from V and 0 bases from J, the gap between germline ends came to 5 bases. CDR1 is SGHTA, CDR2 FQGTGA, per germline. CDR3 length: 14 amino acids.

The chain combines TRBV6-1 with TRBJ1-2; unclear D gene. V lost 2 bases and J lost 0, with 16 bases in between. Per the germline V gene, CDR1 is MNHNS and CDR2 is SASEGT. The CDR3 contains 17 residues. The CDR3 DNA follows: TGTGCCAGCAGTGAATTTGGGCTGGCACCAACTAACTATGGCTACACCTTC. Translation: CASSEFGLAPTNYGYTF.

In this sample, this clone turned up many times. CDR3 residues: CASSLFAGGHTGELFF. As DNA, the CDR3 is TGTGCCAGCAGTTTATTTGCGGGGGGCCACACCGGGGAGCTGTTTTTT. The gene calls are TRBV28 and TRBJ2-2, with 8 nucleotides matching TRBD2. The CDR3 contains 16 residues. Germline V gene sequence: CDR1 MDHEN, CDR2 SYDVKM. Unmatched junction bases numbered 4, after V lost 1 base and J lost 3 bases.

The chain employs TRBV5-6 and TRBJ2-7, with 13 positions matching TRBD2. Germline V lookup: CDR1 SGHDT, CDR2 YYEEEE. The junction had 5 bases not matched to a gene; V was cut back by 4 bases and J by 7 bases. The CDR3 runs to 14 residues. The CDR3 nucleotides are TGTGCCAGCAGCCTACTAGCGGGAGGGCTTGAGCAGTACTTC. It translates to CASSLLAGGLEQYF.

The chain couples TRBV6-5 to TRBJ1-1; TRBD1 aligns across 7 bases. This CDR3 has 16 residues. Germline V gene lookup returns CDR1 MNHEY and CDR2 SVGAGI. The ends lost 4 bases at V and 1 base at J; junction bases unmatched: 9. CDR3 bases: TGTGCCAGCAGTTGGCCAGGGGGAGCTCAGAACACTGAAGCTTTCTTT. It codes for CASSWPGGAQNTEAFF.

The rearrangement links TRBV2 to TRBJ1-2, with TRBD1 matching over 7 bases. Looked up from germline, CDR1 is SNHLY and CDR2 is FYNNEI. The CDR3 extends over 17 amino acids. J was trimmed by 4 bases and V by 4 bases; bases with no gene match: 15. The CDR3 coding sequence is TGTGCCAGCAGTGGGGACCTTCCGGACAGGCCAATCTATGGCTACACCTTC. Translating it yields CASSGDLPDRPIYGYTF.

The V call is TRBV5-1, the J call TRBJ1-1; the D gene is possibly TRBD1 (5 bases). The V gene lost 5 bases and the J gene lost 1 base, with 12 bases spanning the gap. CDR3 length: 14 residues. CDR1 and CDR2 from the germline V gene are SGHRS and YFSETQ. CDR3 in DNA: TGCGCCAGCAGGAAACAGGCCCCGAACACTGAAGCTTTCTTT. As protein: CASRKQAPNTEAFF.

The V call is TRBV18, the J call TRBJ2-2, with a possible D match to TRBD1 (5 bases). Trimming cost V 4 bases and J 2 bases, with 8 bases left between them. CDR1 and CDR2 (germline): KGHSH, LQKENI. CDR3 size: 14 residues. The CDR3 is CASSLDSNTGELFF. Written as DNA, the CDR3 is TGTGCCAGCTCACTAGACAGCAACACCGGGGAGCTGTTTTTT.